These 9 T cell receptor beta chains were all obtained from the same sample, sequenced in a study of blood T cell repertoires in COVID-19. The data were produced by immunoSEQ multiplex PCR, yet TCRdb's version contains in-frame clones alone and is incomplete. Of about 310,000 clones in the sample, roughly 90% were seen once. The sequenced sample consisted of peripheral blood. The receptors originated from a woman aged 25 to 39 with COVID-19, enrolled during active disease.

The rearrangement uses TRBV7-9 and TRBJ1-5; 8 nucleotides align to TRBD1. J gave up 3 bases and V 5 bases, and 3 bases lay outside the gene matches. There are 14 residues in the CDR3. Germline V gene sequence: CDR1 SEHNR, CDR2 FQNEAQ (reference sequence). This CDR3 is CASSQGADNQPQHF. Here the CDR3 DNA reads TGTGCCAGCAGCCAGGGGGCCGACAATCAGCCCCAGCATTTT.

The chain combines TRBV2 with TRBJ1-2; no definite D call. CDR3 length: 13 amino acids. Germline V CDR1 and CDR2: SNHLY, FYNNEI. The V and J ends lost 3 bases and 3 bases respectively, with 8 bases between them. For the CDR3, the DNA is TGTGCCAGCAGTGACACAGATTACTATGGCTACACCTTC. Its protein product is CASSDTDYYGYTF.

This clone was seen a single time. The chain links TRBV9 to TRBJ2-3; 7 bases agree with TRBD1. CDR3 length equals 15 residues. Germline CDR1 SGDLS, CDR2 YYNGEE. The J segment lost 2 bases and the V segment lost 4 bases, leaving 7 bases of the junction unmatched. CDR3 sequence (DNA): TGTGCCAGCAGCCAAGCCGGGACAGTCACAGATACGCAGTATTTT. This codes for CASSQAGTVTDTQYF.

The chain recombines TRBV7-9 with TRBJ2-5, with 7 bases lining up with TRBD1. Trimming removed 5 bases from V and 4 bases from J; junction bases left unmatched: 7. The germline gives CDR1 SEHNR, CDR2 FQNEAQ (reference sequence). The length of the CDR3 is 14 residues. CDR3 loop: CASSPRQGAETQYF. The CDR3 nucleotides read TGTGCCAGCAGCCCGAGACAGGGTGCAGAGACCCAGTACTTC.

This chain joins TRBV9 and TRBJ1-1, with D hard to call. The CDR3 runs 13 residues. Deletions cut 2 bases from V and 4 bases from J, with 9 bases between. The germline V gene encodes CDR1 SGDLS and CDR2 YYNGEE. In nucleotides, the CDR3 is TGTGCCAGCAGCGTGACCGGAGGCACTGAAGCTTTCTTT. Translating gives CASSVTGGTEAFF.

V gene TRBV19 combines with J gene TRBJ2-2; 8 nucleotides agree with TRBD1. The CDR3 spans 15 residues. The germline V gene encodes CDR1 LNHDA and CDR2 SQIVND (reference sequence). J was trimmed by 1 base and V by 5 bases; bases with no gene match: 3. The CDR3 DNA reads TGTGCCAGTAGTGGACAGGGCGGGAACACCGGGGAGCTGTTTTTT. This codes for CASSGQGGNTGELFF.

This clone was observed once. The chain employs TRBV6-5 and TRBJ1-6; D is unresolved. V was pared by 2 bases and J by 8 bases, with 16 bases between. CDR1 is MNHEY, CDR2 SVGAGI, per germline. CDR3 length: 16 residues. This CDR3 is CASSYGKGGGDSPLHF. In nucleotides, the CDR3 is TGTGCCAGCAGTTACGGGAAGGGCGGAGGAGATTCACCCCTCCACTTT.

The chain combines TRBV7-9 with TRBJ1-1; no reliable D call. Germline V gene lookup returns CDR1 SEHNR and CDR2 FQNEAQ (reference sequence). The CDR3 has 15 residues. Trimming took 1 base from V and 1 from J, leaving 10 bases between them. DNA for the CDR3: TGTGCCAGCAGCTTAGTGGAAGGAGCGAACACTGAAGCTTTCTTT. This encodes CASSLVEGANTEAFF. Full variable domain (outside the CDR3, taken from reference TRBV7-9 and TRBJ1-1): DTGVSQNPRHKITKRGQNVTFRCDPISEHNRLYWYRQTLGQGPEFLTYFQNEAQLEKSRLLSDRFSAERPKGSFSTLEIQRTEQGDSAMYLCASSLVEGANTEAFFGQGTRLTVV.

The chain carries TRBV6-2 or TRBV6-3 and TRBJ2-7; 12 nucleotides align to TRBD2. This CDR3 has 15 amino acids. J lost 6 bases, V lost 5 bases, and 8 bases had no gene match. CDR1 is MNHEY and CDR2 is SVGEGT in the germline V gene. CDR3 amino acids: CASSPRLAGAGEQYF. As DNA, the CDR3 is TGTGCCAGCAGTCCCCGACTAGCGGGAGCGGGCGAGCAGTACTTC.